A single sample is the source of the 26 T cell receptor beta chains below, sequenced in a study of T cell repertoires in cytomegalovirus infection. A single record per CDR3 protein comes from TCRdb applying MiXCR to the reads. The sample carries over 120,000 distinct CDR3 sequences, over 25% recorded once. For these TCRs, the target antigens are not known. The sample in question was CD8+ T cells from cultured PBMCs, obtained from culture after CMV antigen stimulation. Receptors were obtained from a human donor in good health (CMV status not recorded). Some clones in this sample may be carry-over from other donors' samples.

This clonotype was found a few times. DNA for the CDR3: TGTGCCAGCAGCCCCTCCCCGGGAGGGAACTATGGCTACACCTTC. Translation: CASSPSPGGNYGYTF. This chain uses TRBV7-9 with TRBJ1-2; D is ambiguous. The CDR3 runs 15 residues. Germline V lookup: CDR1 SEHNR, CDR2 FQNEAQ (reference sequence). V lost 5 bases to trimming and J lost 2 bases, with 15 bases between them.

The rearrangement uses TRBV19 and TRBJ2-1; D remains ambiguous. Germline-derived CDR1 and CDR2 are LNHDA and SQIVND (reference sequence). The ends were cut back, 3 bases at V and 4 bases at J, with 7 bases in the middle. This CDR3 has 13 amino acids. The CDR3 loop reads CASSITDYNEQFF. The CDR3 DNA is TGTGCCAGTAGTATTACGGATTACAATGAGCAGTTCTTC. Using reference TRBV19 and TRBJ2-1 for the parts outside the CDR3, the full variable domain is DGGITQSPKYLFRKEGQNVTLSCEQNLNHDAMYWYRQDPGQGLRLIYYSQIVNDFQKGDIAEGYSVSREKKESFPLTVTSAQKNPTAFYLCASSITDYNEQFFGPGTRLTVL.

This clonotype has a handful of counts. This CDR3 reads CASSSAGTYEQYF. CDR3 DNA: TGTGCCAGCAGTTCCGCCGGAACCTACGAGCAGTACTTC. The V gene is TRBV12-3 or TRBV12-4, the J gene TRBJ2-7; D uncertain. The CDR3 totals 13 residues. Deletions cut 4 bases from V and 2 bases from J, with 9 bases between.

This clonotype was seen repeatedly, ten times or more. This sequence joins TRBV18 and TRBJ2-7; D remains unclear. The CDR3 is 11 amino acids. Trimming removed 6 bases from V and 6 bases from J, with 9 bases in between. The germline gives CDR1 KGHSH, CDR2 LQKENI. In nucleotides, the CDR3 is TGTGCCAGCTCTTTGTCGGTCGAGCAGTACTTC. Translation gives CASSLSVEQYF. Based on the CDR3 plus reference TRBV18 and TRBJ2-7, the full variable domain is NAGVMQNPRHLVRRRGQEARLRCSPMKGHSHVYWYRQLPEEGLKFMVYLQKENIIDESGMPKERFSAEFPKEGPSILRIQQVVRGDSAAYFCASSLSVEQYFGPGTRLTVT.

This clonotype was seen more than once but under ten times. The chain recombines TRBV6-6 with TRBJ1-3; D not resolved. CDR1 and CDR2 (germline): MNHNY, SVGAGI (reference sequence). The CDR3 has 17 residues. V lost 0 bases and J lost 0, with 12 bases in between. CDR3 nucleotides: TGTGCCAGCAGTTACTCGGAGAGGCCGTACTCTGGAAACACCATATATTTT. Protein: CASSYSERPYSGNTIYF.

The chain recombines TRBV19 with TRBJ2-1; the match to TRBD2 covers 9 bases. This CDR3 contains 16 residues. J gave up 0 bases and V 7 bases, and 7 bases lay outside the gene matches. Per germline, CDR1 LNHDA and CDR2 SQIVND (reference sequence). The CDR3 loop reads CASKVSGGSSYNEQFF. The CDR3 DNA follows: TGTGCCAGTAAAGTTAGCGGGGGTAGCTCCTACAATGAGCAGTTCTTC. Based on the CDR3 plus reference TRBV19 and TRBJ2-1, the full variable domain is DGGITQSPKYLFRKEGQNVTLSCEQNLNHDAMYWYRQDPGQGLRLIYYSQIVNDFQKGDIAEGYSVSREKKESFPLTVTSAQKNPTAFYLCASKVSGGSSYNEQFFGPGTRLTVL.

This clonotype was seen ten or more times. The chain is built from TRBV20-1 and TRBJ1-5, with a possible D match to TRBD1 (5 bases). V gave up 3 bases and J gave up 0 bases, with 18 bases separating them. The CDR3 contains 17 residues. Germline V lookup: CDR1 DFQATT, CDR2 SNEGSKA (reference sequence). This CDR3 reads CSAREGPRGLSNQPQHF. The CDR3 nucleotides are TGCAGTGCTAGGGAAGGACCAAGGGGACTTAGCAATCAGCCCCAGCATTTT.

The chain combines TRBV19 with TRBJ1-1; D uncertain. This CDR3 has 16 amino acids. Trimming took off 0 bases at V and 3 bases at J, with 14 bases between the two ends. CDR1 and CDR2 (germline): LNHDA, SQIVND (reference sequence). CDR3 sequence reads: CASSIDLTDEYTEAFF. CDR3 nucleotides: TGTGCCAGTAGTATAGATCTAACAGACGAATACACTGAAGCTTTCTTT.

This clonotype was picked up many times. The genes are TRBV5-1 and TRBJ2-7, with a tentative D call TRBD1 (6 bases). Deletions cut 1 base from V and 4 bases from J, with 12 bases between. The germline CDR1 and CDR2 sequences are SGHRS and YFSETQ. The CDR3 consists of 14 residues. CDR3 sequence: CASSLRTDGYEQYF. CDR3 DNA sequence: TGCGCCAGCAGCTTGAGGACAGACGGATACGAGCAGTACTTC. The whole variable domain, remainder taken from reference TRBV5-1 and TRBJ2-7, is KAGVTQTPRYLIKTRGQQVTLSCSPISGHRSVSWYQQTPGQGLQFLFEYFSETQRNKGNFPGRFSGRQFSNSRSEMNVSTLELGDSALYLCASSLRTDGYEQYFGPGTRLTVT.

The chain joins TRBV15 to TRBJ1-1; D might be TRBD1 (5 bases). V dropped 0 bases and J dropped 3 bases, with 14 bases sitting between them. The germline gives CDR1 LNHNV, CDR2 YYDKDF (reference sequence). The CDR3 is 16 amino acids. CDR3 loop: CATSRDDRQLDTEAFF. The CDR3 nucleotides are TGTGCCACCAGCAGAGATGACAGACAACTAGACACTGAAGCTTTCTTT.

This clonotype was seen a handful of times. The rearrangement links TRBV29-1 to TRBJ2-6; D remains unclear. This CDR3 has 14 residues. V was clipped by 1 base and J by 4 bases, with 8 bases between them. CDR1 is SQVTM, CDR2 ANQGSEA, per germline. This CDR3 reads CSVEGGKGANVLTF. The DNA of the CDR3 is TGCAGCGTTGAAGGTGGGAAAGGGGCCAACGTCCTGACTTTC.

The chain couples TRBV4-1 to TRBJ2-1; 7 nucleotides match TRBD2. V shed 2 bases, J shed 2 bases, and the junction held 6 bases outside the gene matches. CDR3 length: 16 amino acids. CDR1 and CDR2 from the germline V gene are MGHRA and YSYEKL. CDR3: CASSQSAGETYNEQFF. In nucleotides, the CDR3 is TGCGCCAGCAGCCAATCTGCGGGGGAGACCTACAATGAGCAGTTCTTC.

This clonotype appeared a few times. The CDR3 protein is CASSPIGPYSNQPQHF. The DNA for the CDR3 is TGTGCCAGCAGTCCCATTGGACCCTATAGCAATCAGCCCCAGCATTTT. This sequence joins TRBV12-3 or TRBV12-4 and TRBJ1-5; D is unclear. Trimming left V 5 bases short and J 0 bases short, with 14 bases between. The CDR3 length is 16 residues.

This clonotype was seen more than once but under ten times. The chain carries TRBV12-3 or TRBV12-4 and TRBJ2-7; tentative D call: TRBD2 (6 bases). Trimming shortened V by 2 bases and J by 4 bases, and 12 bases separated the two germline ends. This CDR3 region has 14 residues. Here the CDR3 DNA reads TGTGCCAGCAGTTTATTGCGGGGAGAATACGAGCAGTACTTC. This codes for CASSLLRGEYEQYF.

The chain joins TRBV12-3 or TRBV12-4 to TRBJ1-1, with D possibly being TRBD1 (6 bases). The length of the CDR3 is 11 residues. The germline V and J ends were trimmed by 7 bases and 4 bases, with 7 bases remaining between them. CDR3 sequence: CASKGGTEAFF. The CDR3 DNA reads TGTGCCAGCAAAGGGGGCACTGAAGCTTTCTTT.

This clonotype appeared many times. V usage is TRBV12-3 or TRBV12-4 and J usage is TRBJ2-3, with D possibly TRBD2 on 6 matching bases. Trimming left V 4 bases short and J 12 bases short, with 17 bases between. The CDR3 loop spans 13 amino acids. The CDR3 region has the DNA TGTGCCAGCAGTTCCGGACCCGGGACTTCCCAGTATTTT. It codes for CASSSGPGTSQYF.

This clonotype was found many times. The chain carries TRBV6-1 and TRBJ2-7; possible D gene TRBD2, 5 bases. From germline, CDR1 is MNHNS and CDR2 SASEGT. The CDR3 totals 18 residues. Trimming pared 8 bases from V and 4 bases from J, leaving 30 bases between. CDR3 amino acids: CASSEEGDSYLDGYEQYF. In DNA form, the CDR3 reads TGTGCCAGCTCTGAAGAGGGCGATTCCTACTTAGACGGATACGAGCAGTACTTC.

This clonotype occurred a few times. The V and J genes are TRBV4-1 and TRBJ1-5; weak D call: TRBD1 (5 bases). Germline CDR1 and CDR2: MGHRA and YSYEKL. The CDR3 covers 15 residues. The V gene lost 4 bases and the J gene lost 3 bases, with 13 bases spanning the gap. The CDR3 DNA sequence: TGCGCCAGCAGCCCGGCAAACAGGTACAATCAGCCCCAGCATTTT. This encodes CASSPANRYNQPQHF.

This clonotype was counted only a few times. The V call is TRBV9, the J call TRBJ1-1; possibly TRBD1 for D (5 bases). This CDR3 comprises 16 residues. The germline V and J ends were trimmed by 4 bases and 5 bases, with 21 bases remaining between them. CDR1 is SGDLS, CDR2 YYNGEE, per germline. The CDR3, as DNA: TGTGCCAGCAGCCCCGGGTTAGTCTATGGGGGGACTGAAGCTTTCTTT. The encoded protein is CASSPGLVYGGTEAFF.

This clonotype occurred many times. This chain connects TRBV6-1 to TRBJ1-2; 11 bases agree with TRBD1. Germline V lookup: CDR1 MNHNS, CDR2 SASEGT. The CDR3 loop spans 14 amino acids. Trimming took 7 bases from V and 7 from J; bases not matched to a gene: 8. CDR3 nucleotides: TGTGCCAGCAAACCCGGGACAGGGGGTTTTGGCTACACCTTC. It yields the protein CASKPGTGGFGYTF.

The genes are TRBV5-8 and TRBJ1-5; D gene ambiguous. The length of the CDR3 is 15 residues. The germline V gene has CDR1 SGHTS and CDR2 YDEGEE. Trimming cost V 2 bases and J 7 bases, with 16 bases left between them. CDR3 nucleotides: TGTGCCAGCAGCTTCCGAGACCGTCCGGACCAGCCCCAGCATTTT. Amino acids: CASSFRDRPDQPQHF.

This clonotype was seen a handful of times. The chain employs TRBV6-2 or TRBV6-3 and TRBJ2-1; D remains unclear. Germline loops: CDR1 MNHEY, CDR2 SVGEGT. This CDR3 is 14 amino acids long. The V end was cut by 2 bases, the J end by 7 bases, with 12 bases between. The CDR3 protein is CASSYQVLTNEQFF. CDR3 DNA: TGTGCCAGCAGTTACCAAGTCCTGACGAATGAGCAGTTCTTC.

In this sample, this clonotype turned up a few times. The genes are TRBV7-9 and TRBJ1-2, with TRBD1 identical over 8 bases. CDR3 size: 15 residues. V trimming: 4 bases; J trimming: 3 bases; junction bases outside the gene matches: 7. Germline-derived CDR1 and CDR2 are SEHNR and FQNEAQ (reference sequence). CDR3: CASSSLTGGDYGYTF. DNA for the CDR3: TGTGCCAGCAGCTCCCTTACAGGGGGAGACTATGGCTACACCTTC.

The DNA for the CDR3 is TGTGCCAGCAGGACTAGCGGGGGGCGGGACACCGGGGAGCTGTTTTTT. This gives the protein CASRTSGGRDTGELFF. The rearrangement uses TRBV28 and TRBJ2-2, with 13 bases lining up with TRBD2. With V trimmed by 6 bases and J by 3 bases, 4 bases remained unmatched. Per germline, CDR1 MDHEN and CDR2 SYDVKM. The CDR3 runs 16 residues.

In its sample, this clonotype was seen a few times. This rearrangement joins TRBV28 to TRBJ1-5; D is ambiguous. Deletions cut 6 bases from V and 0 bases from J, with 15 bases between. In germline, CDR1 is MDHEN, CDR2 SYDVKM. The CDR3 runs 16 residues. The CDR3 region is CASSPAQINSNQPQHF. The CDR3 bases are TGTGCCAGCAGCCCCGCGCAGATAAATAGCAATCAGCCCCAGCATTTT.

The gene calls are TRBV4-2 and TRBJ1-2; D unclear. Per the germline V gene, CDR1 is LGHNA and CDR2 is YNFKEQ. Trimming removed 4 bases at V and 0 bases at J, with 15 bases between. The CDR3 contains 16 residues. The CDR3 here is CASSLTREVPNYGYTF. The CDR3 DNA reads TGTGCCAGCAGCCTTACTAGGGAGGTCCCTAACTATGGCTACACCTTC.